This TCR beta chain was captured in a study of OX40 agonist ivuxolimab in advanced cancers. V shed 2 bases and J shed 5 bases, with 9 bases lying between them. Germline CDR1 and CDR2: MNHNY and SVGAGI (reference sequence). CDR3 length: 13 residues. The assay was immunoSEQ multiplex PCR, and TCRdb's table has in-frame clones only and misses some. This sample has under 100,000 clones, with roughly 92% found just once. The specimen comprised CD4+ or CD8+ T cells sorted from blood, sampled in a trial of the OX40 agonist ivuxolimab. V and J are TRBV6-6 and TRBJ2-5; D possibly corresponds to TRBD2 (6 bases). The receptor comes from an adult with an advanced solid tumor such as melanoma, head and neck, liver or kidney cancer. CDR3 in amino acids: CASSYAGWETQYF. CDR3 sequence (DNA): TGTGCCAGCAGTTACGCGGGGTGGGAGACCCAGTACTTC.